This TCR beta chain emerged from a study of blood T cell repertoires in COVID-19. There are a few counts of this clone. Participant ages covered about 18 to 89 years across about two dozen US areas. This table comes from immunoSEQ multiplex PCR, and its TCRdb copy is limited to in-frame clones, with some not included. Among around 290,000 clones listed, about nine tenths were seen once. V shed 9 bases and J shed 0 bases, with 8 bases lying between them. The CDR3 is 13 residues long. Germline V gene lookup returns CDR1 MNHEY and CDR2 SMNVEV (reference sequence). Specimen: PBMCs or T cells enriched from blood (not recorded which). The chain has TRBV27 and TRBJ2-2, with D hard to call. This TCR was recovered from a woman between 25 and 40 years old who had recovered from COVID-19. CDR3 amino acids: CASRHPNTGELFF. Written as DNA, the CDR3 is TGTGCCAGTAGACATCCGAACACCGGGGAGCTGTTTTTT.